A selection of T cell receptor beta chains follows, all from one sample in a study of T-cell reconstitution after alpha-beta-depleted transplantation in children. MiXCR, applied by TCRdb to the PCR reads, yields one record per CDR3 protein. Among just under 550,000 distinct CDR3 sequences listed, about 16% were seen once. Sequencing was performed on PBMCs from the stem cell graft donor, taken from the stem cell graft. The receptors derive from a human donor who donated a stem cell graft to a child with acute lymphoblastic leukemia. The CDR3 runs from the conserved cysteine through the conserved F or W. The D gene is left open where the match is weak. Expanded clones are given a class, and other clones once, few, many or no size at all.

abundance: .
j_gene: TRBJ2-1
d_gene: TRBD1
v_gene: TRBV6-4
CDR3aa: CASSATGVGEQFF
CDR3nt: TGTGCCAGCAGTGCAACAGGGGTAGGTGAGCAGTTCTTC

abundance: few
j_gene: TRBJ1-1
d_gene: .
v_gene: TRBV7-9
CDR3aa: CASSQWTSGNTEAFF
CDR3nt: TGTGCCAGCAGCCAGTGGACAAGTGGGAACACTGAAGCTTTCTTT

abundance: .
j_gene: TRBJ1-1
d_gene: .
v_gene: TRBV5-1
CDR3aa: CASNVDRTEAFF
CDR3nt: TGCGCCAGCAATGTGGATAGGACTGAAGCTTTCTTT

abundance: few
j_gene: TRBJ1-5
d_gene: .
v_gene: TRBV3-1
CDR3aa: CASSQDWRQPQHF
CDR3nt: TGTGCCAGCAGCCAAGACTGGAGGCAGCCCCAGCATTTT

abundance: .
j_gene: TRBJ2-2
d_gene: TRBD2
v_gene: TRBV20-1
CDR3aa: CSASSLPGLAGGPVRTGELFF
CDR3nt: TGCAGTGCTTCCAGTCTACCGGGACTAGCGGGAGGGCCGGTCAGGACCGGGGAGCTGTTTTTT

abundance: .
j_gene: TRBJ1-1
d_gene: TRBD1
v_gene: TRBV7-9
CDR3aa: CATARGVTEAFF
CDR3nt: TGTGCCACCGCCAGGGGGGTCACTGAAGCTTTCTTT

abundance: few
j_gene: TRBJ1-1
d_gene: TRBD1
v_gene: TRBV12-3/TRBV12-4
CDR3aa: CASSPPRTGEAFF
CDR3nt: TGTGCCAGCAGTCCCCCTAGGACAGGGGAAGCTTTCTTT

abundance: many
j_gene: TRBJ2-7
d_gene: TRBD2
v_gene: TRBV25-1
CDR3aa: CASSEGAGYEQYF
CDR3nt: TGTGCCAGCAGTGAGGGAGCGGGGTACGAGCAGTACTTC

abundance: .
j_gene: TRBJ2-5
d_gene: TRBD1
v_gene: TRBV5-6
CDR3aa: CASSLLAGGHQETQYF
CDR3nt: TGTGCCAGCAGCTTGTTGGCAGGGGGTCACCAAGAGACCCAGTACTTC

abundance: few
j_gene: TRBJ1-1
d_gene: .
v_gene: TRBV27
CDR3aa: CASSLSTGLGTEAFF
CDR3nt: TGTGCCAGCAGTTTATCCACAGGGCTGGGCACTGAAGCTTTCTTT

abundance: once
j_gene: TRBJ2-1
d_gene: TRBD2
v_gene: TRBV10-3
CDR3aa: CAVAGAPYNEQFF
CDR3nt: TGTGCCGTAGCGGGAGCCCCCTACAATGAGCAGTTCTTC

abundance: few
j_gene: TRBJ2-1
d_gene: TRBD2
v_gene: TRBV20-1
CDR3aa: CSARILAVNEQFF
CDR3nt: TGCAGTGCTAGAATACTAGCGGTTAATGAGCAGTTCTTC

abundance: .
j_gene: TRBJ1-3
d_gene: .
v_gene: TRBV12-3/TRBV12-4
CDR3aa: CASRLSRSRSGNTIYF
CDR3nt: TGTGCCAGCAGACTGTCCCGGTCGCGATCTGGAAACACCATATATTTT

abundance: few
j_gene: TRBJ2-7
d_gene: TRBD1
v_gene: TRBV27
CDR3aa: CATSMTGGFPYEQYF
CDR3nt: TGTGCCACCTCCATGACAGGGGGGTTTCCCTACGAGCAGTACTTC

abundance: few
j_gene: TRBJ2-7
d_gene: TRBD2
v_gene: TRBV6-1
CDR3aa: CASSEGLAGTYEQYF
CDR3nt: TGTGCCAGCAGTGAAGGACTAGCGGGAACCTACGAGCAGTACTTC

abundance: few
j_gene: TRBJ1-5
d_gene: TRBD1
v_gene: TRBV7-9
CDR3aa: CASSSGTGGPSNQPQHF
CDR3nt: TGTGCCAGCAGCTCCGGGACAGGGGGCCCCAGCAATCAGCCCCAGCATTTT

abundance: .
j_gene: TRBJ2-1
d_gene: .
v_gene: TRBV4-1
CDR3aa: CASSQDLSNEQFF
CDR3nt: TGCGCCAGCAGCCAAGATCTCAGTAATGAGCAGTTCTTC

abundance: few
j_gene: TRBJ1-5
d_gene: .
v_gene: TRBV5-5
CDR3aa: CASSLAENPLKGQPQHF
CDR3nt: TGTGCCAGCAGCTTGGCCGAGAATCCGCTGAAGGGTCAGCCCCAGCATTTT

abundance: .
j_gene: TRBJ2-1
d_gene: TRBD2
v_gene: TRBV4-1
CDR3aa: CASSQAGLAGLSSYNEQFF
CDR3nt: TGCGCCAGCAGCCAGGCCGGACTAGCGGGACTCAGCTCCTACAATGAGCAGTTCTTC

abundance: .
j_gene: TRBJ2-4
d_gene: TRBD1
v_gene: TRBV7-9
CDR3aa: CASSSGPGQVLDIQYF
CDR3nt: TGTGCCAGCAGCTCGGGACCCGGACAGGTCTTGGACATTCAGTACTTC

abundance: .
j_gene: TRBJ2-7
d_gene: TRBD2
v_gene: TRBV30
CDR3aa: CAWSGVAGPQYF
CDR3nt: TGTGCCTGGAGTGGGGTAGCGGGACCCCAGTACTTC

abundance: few
j_gene: TRBJ2-7
d_gene: TRBD2
v_gene: TRBV20-1
CDR3aa: CSAKEVLAGGPEEQYF
CDR3nt: TGCAGTGCGAAAGAGGTACTAGCGGGAGGGCCGGAAGAGCAGTACTTC

abundance: .
j_gene: TRBJ1-5
d_gene: TRBD1
v_gene: TRBV30
CDR3aa: CAWSVGTASNQPQHF
CDR3nt: TGTGCCTGGAGTGTAGGGACAGCCAGCAATCAGCCCCAGCATTTT

abundance: .
j_gene: TRBJ1-2
d_gene: .
v_gene: TRBV29-1
CDR3aa: CSVEVGRGMGYTF
CDR3nt: TGCAGCGTTGAAGTTGGGAGAGGGATGGGCTACACCTTC

abundance: few
j_gene: TRBJ2-3
d_gene: .
v_gene: TRBV5-5
CDR3aa: CASSFGDGTDTQYF
CDR3nt: TGTGCCAGCAGCTTCGGGGACGGCACAGATACGCAGTATTTT

abundance: few
j_gene: TRBJ1-1
d_gene: TRBD1
v_gene: TRBV19
CDR3aa: CASGTANTEAFF
CDR3nt: TGTGCCAGCGGGACAGCCAACACTGAAGCTTTCTTT

abundance: few
j_gene: TRBJ2-5
d_gene: .
v_gene: TRBV5-1
CDR3aa: CASSLVAYQETQYF
CDR3nt: TGCGCCAGCAGCTTGGTGGCTTACCAAGAGACCCAGTACTTC

abundance: many
j_gene: TRBJ2-7
d_gene: .
v_gene: TRBV18
CDR3aa: CASSPQGPYEQYF
CDR3nt: TGTGCCAGCTCACCACAGGGCCCCTACGAGCAGTACTTC

abundance: .
j_gene: TRBJ2-3
d_gene: .
v_gene: TRBV5-8
CDR3aa: CASSLTVSTDTQYF
CDR3nt: TGTGCCAGCAGCTTGACAGTCAGCACAGATACGCAGTATTTT

abundance: .
j_gene: TRBJ2-7
d_gene: .
v_gene: TRBV27
CDR3aa: CASAYRGLVYEQYF
CDR3nt: TGTGCCAGCGCCTATCGCGGACTGGTCTACGAGCAGTACTTC

abundance: few
j_gene: TRBJ1-2
d_gene: .
v_gene: TRBV9
CDR3aa: CASSVVQSYGYTF
CDR3nt: TGTGCCAGCAGCGTAGTACAATCCTATGGCTACACCTTC

abundance: few
j_gene: TRBJ2-7
d_gene: .
v_gene: TRBV20-1
CDR3aa: CSARWGNTYEQYF
CDR3nt: TGCAGTGCTAGATGGGGCAACACCTACGAGCAGTACTTC

abundance: .
j_gene: TRBJ2-1
d_gene: TRBD2
v_gene: TRBV7-9
CDR3aa: CASSVAGASLNEQFF
CDR3nt: TGTGCCAGCAGCGTAGCGGGAGCCTCTCTCAATGAGCAGTTCTTC

abundance: .
j_gene: TRBJ2-4
d_gene: TRBD2
v_gene: TRBV3-1
CDR3aa: CASGSGRENIQYF
CDR3nt: TGTGCCAGCGGTAGCGGGAGGGAAAACATTCAGTACTTC

abundance: few
j_gene: TRBJ2-2
d_gene: .
v_gene: TRBV12-3/TRBV12-4
CDR3aa: CASSFPLTDGAGELFF
CDR3nt: TGTGCCAGCAGTTTTCCCCTGACTGACGGGGCCGGGGAGCTGTTTTTT

abundance: .
j_gene: TRBJ2-7
d_gene: TRBD2
v_gene: TRBV15
CDR3aa: CATSREGGRESLAVTYEQYF
CDR3nt: TGTGCCACCAGCAGAGAAGGAGGGAGGGAATCGCTAGCGGTTACCTACGAGCAGTACTTC

abundance: .
j_gene: TRBJ2-7
d_gene: .
v_gene: TRBV12-3/TRBV12-4
CDR3aa: CASSFGAPQTSEQYF
CDR3nt: TGTGCCAGCAGTTTCGGGGCCCCCCAGACTTCGGAGCAGTACTTC

abundance: .
j_gene: TRBJ2-1
d_gene: .
v_gene: TRBV20-1
CDR3aa: CSARDWGLTNEQFF
CDR3nt: TGCAGTGCTAGAGATTGGGGACTTACCAATGAGCAGTTCTTC